These 4 T cell receptor beta chains were all obtained from the same sample, sequenced in a study of T cell responses to AZD1222 COVID-19 vaccine. The data were produced by immunoSEQ multiplex PCR, yet TCRdb's version contains in-frame clones alone and is incomplete. The sample has fewer than 150,000 clones; roughly 88% are singletons. The starting material was peripheral blood, obtained 28 days after the second AZD1222 dose. The source of these receptors is an adult who received the AZD1222 COVID-19 vaccine.

This clone was counted once. The chain is built from TRBV5-6 and TRBJ1-5; D is uncertain. From germline, CDR1 is SGHDT and CDR2 YYEEEE. This CDR3 region has 14 residues. Trimming stripped 0 bases from V and 0 bases from J, with 4 bases between. CDR3 sequence: CASSLGYSNQPQHF. The CDR3 region has the DNA TGTGCCAGCAGCTTGGGATATAGCAATCAGCCCCAGCATTTT.

The rearrangement uses TRBV11-2 and TRBJ1-1; D is undetermined. V dropped 1 base and J dropped 0 bases, with 6 bases sitting between them. This CDR3 region has 14 residues. Germline values: CDR1 SGHAT, CDR2 FQNNGV. CDR3 protein: CASSLAGMNTEAFF. Here the CDR3 DNA reads TGTGCCAGCAGCTTAGCGGGCATGAACACTGAAGCTTTCTTT. Using reference TRBV11-2 and TRBJ1-1 for the parts outside the CDR3, the full variable domain is EAGVAQSPRYKIIEKRQSVAFWCNPISGHATLYWYQQILGQGPKLLIQFQNNGVVDDSQLPKDRFSAERLKGVDSTLKIQPAKLEDSAVYLCASSLAGMNTEAFFGQGTRLTVV.

This rearrangement joins TRBV18 to TRBJ2-3; possibly TRBD1 for D (5 bases). Trimming pared 1 base from V and 2 bases from J, leaving 10 bases between. The CDR3 runs 15 residues. CDR1 is KGHSH, CDR2 LQKENI, per germline. This CDR3 reads CASSPLPRDTDTQYF. CDR3 DNA sequence: TGTGCCAGCTCACCACTCCCCAGGGACACAGATACGCAGTATTTT.

V gene TRBV30 combines with J gene TRBJ1-3; no firm D call. This CDR3 region has 14 residues. The germline V gene has CDR1 GTSNPN and CDR2 SVGIG (reference sequence). V was clipped by 0 bases and J by 4 bases, with 10 bases between them. CDR3 bases: TGTGCCTGGAGTGTACACGGGGTCGGAAACACCATATATTTT. Protein sequence: CAWSVHGVGNTIYF.